This TCR beta chain was retrieved from a study of PD-1 blockade in classical Hodgkin lymphoma. Every one of the patients relapsed after autologous stem cell transplantation (brentuximab vedotin exposure was variable). The CDR3 consists of 12 residues. The V end lost 3 bases, the J end lost 6 bases, and 8 bases lay between the germline ends. CDR1 is MDHEN and CDR2 is SYDVKM in the germline V gene. Clones were read by immunoSEQ multiplex PCR, and TCRdb kept only the in-frame ones, dropping some. The sample contains over 85,000 clones, 81% of which appear only once. The sequencing here drew on peripheral blood mononuclear cells (PBMCs), taken before the second cycle of nivolumab. V usage is TRBV28 and J usage is TRBJ2-5; no clear D. This TCR derives from a human donor with classical Hodgkin lymphoma. This chain's CDR3 is CASSLTGKTQYF. CDR3 nucleotides: TGTGCCAGCAGTTTGACTGGAAAGACCCAGTACTTC.